This T cell receptor (beta chain) was sequenced during a study of post-analysis software for immune sequencing data. Study-level information: Progressive-relapsing, secondary progressive and relapsing-remitting multiple sclerosis were among the disease courses included. Notes on the study in general: In multiple sclerosis, normalized Chao1 diversity was significantly below that of controls. Patients used roughly five TRBV segments, including TRBV5-6, TRBV5-1 and TRBV20-1, more often than controls. Same-batch samples co-clustered strongly by F measure.

About this clonotype itself: Its specificity is not known.

V lost 4 bases, J lost 5 bases, and 9 bases lay in between. The CDR3 has 12 amino acids. Prepared libraries of TCR beta cDNA carried unique molecular identifiers. TCRdb reprocessed the PCR reads via MiXCR and lists one record per CDR3 protein. The repertoire includes approximately 630,000 distinct CDR3 sequences, around 60% of them detected once, and 11% sits in the top ten. Source material: blood. This receptor was taken from a girl between 2 and 10 years old with multiple sclerosis. The chain has TRBV12-3 or TRBV12-4 and TRBJ2-7; possibly TRBD1 for D (6 bases). The CDR3 sequence: CASSYAGDEQYF. The CDR3 DNA reads TGTGCCAGCAGTTATGCAGGGGACGAGCAGTACTTC.